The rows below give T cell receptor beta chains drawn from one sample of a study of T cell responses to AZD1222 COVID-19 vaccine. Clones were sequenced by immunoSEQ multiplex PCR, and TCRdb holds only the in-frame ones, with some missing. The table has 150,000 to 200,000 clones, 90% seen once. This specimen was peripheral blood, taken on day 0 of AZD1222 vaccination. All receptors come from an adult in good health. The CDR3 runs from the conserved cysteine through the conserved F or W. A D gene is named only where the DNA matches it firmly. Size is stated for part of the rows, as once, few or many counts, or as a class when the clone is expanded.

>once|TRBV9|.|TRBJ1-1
CASSVSFNTEAFF
TGTGCCAGCAGCGTAAGCTTTAACACTGAAGCTTTCTTT
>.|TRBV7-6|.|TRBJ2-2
CASSLASGGPGELFF
TGTGCCAGCAGCTTAGCGTCGGGGGGCCCCGGGGAGCTGTTTTTT
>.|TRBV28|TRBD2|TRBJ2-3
CASRTAGGWTDTQYF
TGTGCCAGCAGGACGGCGGGGGGGTGGACAGATACGCAGTATTTT
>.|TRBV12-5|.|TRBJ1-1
CASGLNRVEAFF
TGTGCTAGTGGTTTAAACAGAGTAGAAGCTTTCTTT
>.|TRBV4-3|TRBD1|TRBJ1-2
CASSQQSTGGSGGYTF
TGCGCCAGCAGCCAACAGTCGACAGGGGGGTCGGGCGGCTACACCTTC
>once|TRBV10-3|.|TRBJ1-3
CAISFLAARGSGNTIYF
TGTGCCATCAGTTTCTTGGCGGCGAGGGGCTCTGGAAACACCATATATTTT
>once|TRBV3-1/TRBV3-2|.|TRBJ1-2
CASSPWGNYGYTF
TGTGCCAGCAGCCCGTGGGGTAACTATGGCTACACCTTC
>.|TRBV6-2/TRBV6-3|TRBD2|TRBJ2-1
CASSWTSGVGEQFF
TGTGCCAGCAGTTGGACAAGCGGGGTTGGTGAGCAGTTCTTC
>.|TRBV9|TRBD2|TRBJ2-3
CASSAQRGPTDTQYF
TGTGCCAGCAGCGCTCAGCGGGGGCCGACAGATACGCAGTATTTT
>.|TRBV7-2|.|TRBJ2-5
CASSLDLGTQYF
TGTGCCAGCAGCCTTGATTTGGGGACCCAGTACTTC
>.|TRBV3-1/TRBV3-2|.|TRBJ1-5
CASSQDHGQGLRNQPQHF
TGTGCCAGCAGCCAAGATCACGGGCAGGGCTTGAGGAATCAGCCCCAGCATTTT
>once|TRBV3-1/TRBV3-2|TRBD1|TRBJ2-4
CASSQARQGSKNIQYF
TGTGCCAGCAGCCAAGCGAGACAGGGGAGCAAAAACATTCAGTACTTC
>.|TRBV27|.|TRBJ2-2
CASSSPGNTGELFF
TGTGCCAGCAGTTCCCCTGGTAACACCGGGGAGCTGTTTTTT
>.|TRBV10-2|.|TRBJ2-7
CASSSVTGNYEQYF
TGCGCCAGCAGCTCCGTCACAGGGAACTACGAGCAGTACTTC
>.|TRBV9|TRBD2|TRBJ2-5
CASSVAGGNQETQYF
TGTGCCAGCAGCGTAGCCGGGGGGAACCAAGAGACCCAGTACTTC
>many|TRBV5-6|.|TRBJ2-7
CASSALGAAYEQYF
TGTGCCAGCAGCGCATTGGGGGCTGCGTACGAGCAGTACTTC
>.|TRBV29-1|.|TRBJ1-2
CSVGGTALDYGYTF
TGCAGCGTTGGGGGGACGGCTCTTGACTATGGCTACACCTTC
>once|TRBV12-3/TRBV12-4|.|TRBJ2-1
CASHLGDEQFF
TGTGCCAGCCACTTGGGAGATGAGCAGTTCTTC
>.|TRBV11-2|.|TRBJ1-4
CASSLDGGTNEKLFF
TGTGCCAGCAGCTTAGATGGGGGGACTAATGAAAAACTGTTTTTT
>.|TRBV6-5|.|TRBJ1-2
CASRSWRTVYGYTF
TGTGCCAGCAGGTCCTGGAGGACAGTCTATGGCTACACCTTC
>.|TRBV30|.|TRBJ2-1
CAWSVSWVGNEQFF
TGTGCCTGGAGTGTATCGTGGGTGGGTAATGAGCAGTTCTTC
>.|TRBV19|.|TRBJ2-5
CASSLSPIPQETQYF
TGTGCCAGTAGTCTCTCTCCGATTCCCCAAGAGACCCAGTACTTC
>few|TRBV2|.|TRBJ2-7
CASRPDGILSYEQYF
TGTGCCAGCAGGCCAGACGGTATTTTATCCTACGAGCAGTACTTC
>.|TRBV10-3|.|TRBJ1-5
CAISEGQPNQPQHF
TGTGCCATCAGTGAGGGACAGCCCAATCAGCCCCAGCATTTT
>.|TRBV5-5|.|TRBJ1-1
CASSYGPQENEAFF
TGTGCCAGCAGCTATGGGCCCCAGGAAAATGAAGCTTTCTTT
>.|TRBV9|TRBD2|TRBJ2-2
CASSVEVAGPNTGELFF
TGTGCCAGCAGCGTAGAGGTAGCGGGCCCGAACACCGGGGAGCTGTTTTTT
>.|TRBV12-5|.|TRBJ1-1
CASGLETVPAFF
TGTGCTAGTGGTTTGGAAACGGTCCCGGCTTTCTTT
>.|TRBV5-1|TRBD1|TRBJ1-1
CASSPHEQGVTEAFF
TGCGCCAGCAGCCCCCACGAGCAGGGGGTCACTGAAGCTTTCTTT
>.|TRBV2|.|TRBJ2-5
CASSDWETQYF
TGTGCCAGCAGTGATTGGGAGACCCAGTACTTC
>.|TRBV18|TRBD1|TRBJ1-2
CASSRDSTYGYTF
TGTGCCAGCTCACGGGACAGTACCTATGGCTACACCTTC
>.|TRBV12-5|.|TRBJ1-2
CASGFGADNGYTF
TGTGCTAGTGGTTTTGGGGCGGACAATGGCTACACCTTC
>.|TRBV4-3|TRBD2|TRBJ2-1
CASSQDGASGGDEQFF
TGCGCCAGCAGCCAAGATGGGGCTAGCGGGGGCGATGAGCAGTTCTTC
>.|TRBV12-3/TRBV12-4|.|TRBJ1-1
CASSFGKGKAFF
TGTGCCAGCAGTTTCGGGAAAGGAAAGGCTTTCTTT